The T cell receptor beta chain described here comes from a study of CD8 T cells in Susac syndrome. For this clonotype: Its cognate antigen is unknown.

Random hexamers were used to reverse transcribe the RNA input (about 0.5 to 1 ug). The amplification used immunoSEQ multiplex PCR on TCR beta CDR3; it spanned 54 Vbeta and 13 Jbeta. One entry per CDR3 protein, called by TCRdb with MiXCR from the immunoSEQ multiplex PCR reads. The table shows approximately 150,000 distinct CDR3 sequences, with roughly 94% occurring only once. Trimming cost V 3 bases and J 1 base; bases outside gene matches: 4. This CDR3 spans 15 amino acids. Germline V gene lookup returns CDR1 DFQATT and CDR2 SNEGSKA (reference sequence). Study findings and constraints: By the study's own acknowledgment, its TCR sequencing and HLA analysis included relatively few individuals.

CD8+ and CD4+ T cells from blood underwent TCR beta sequencing. Negative isolation was used for CD8+ and CD4+ T cells, and FACS enrichment was applied to TEMRA cells. The TCR originated in a human donor with multiple sclerosis. Sequenced input: CD4+ T cells from PBMCs. This chain links TRBV20-1 with TRBJ1-5; TRBD1 matches at 9 bases. The CDR3 DNA is TGCAGTGCTAGCCTGACAGGGGGAAGCAATCAGCCCCAGCATTTT. It encodes CSASLTGGSNQPQHF.